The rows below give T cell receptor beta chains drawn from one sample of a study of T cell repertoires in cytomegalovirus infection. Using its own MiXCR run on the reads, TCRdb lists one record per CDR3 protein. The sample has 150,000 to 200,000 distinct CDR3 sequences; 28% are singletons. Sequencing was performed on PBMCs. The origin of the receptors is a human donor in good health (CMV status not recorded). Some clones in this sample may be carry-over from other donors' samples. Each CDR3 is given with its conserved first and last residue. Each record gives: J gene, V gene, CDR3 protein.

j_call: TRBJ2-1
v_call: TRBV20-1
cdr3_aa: CSASPWTSGGLSYNEQFF

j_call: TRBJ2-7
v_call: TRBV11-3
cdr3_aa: CASSLEGAYEQYF

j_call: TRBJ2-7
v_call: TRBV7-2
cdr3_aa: CASNKNGGHYEQYF

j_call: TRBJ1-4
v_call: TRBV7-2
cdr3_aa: CASSPRREKLFF

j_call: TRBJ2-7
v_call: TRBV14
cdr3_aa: CASSQISDRGPYEQYF

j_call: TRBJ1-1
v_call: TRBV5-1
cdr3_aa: CASSLASNTEAFF

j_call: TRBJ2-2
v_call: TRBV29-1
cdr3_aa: CSVASGGDTGELFF

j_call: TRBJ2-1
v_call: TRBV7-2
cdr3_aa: CASSQEVLTESYNEQFF

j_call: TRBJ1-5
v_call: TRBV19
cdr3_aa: CASSLNSGDGNQPQHF

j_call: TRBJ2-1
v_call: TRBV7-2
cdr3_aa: CASSSQGTVAHEQFF

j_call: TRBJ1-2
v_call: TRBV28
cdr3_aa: CASSSTMGGSYGYTF

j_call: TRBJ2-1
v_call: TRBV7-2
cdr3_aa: CASSRGTDNEQFF

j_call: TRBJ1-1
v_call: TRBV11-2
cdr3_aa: CASSQSRGTEAFF

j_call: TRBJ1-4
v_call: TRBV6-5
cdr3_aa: CASSRLTGDYEKLFF

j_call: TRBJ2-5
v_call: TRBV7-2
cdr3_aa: CASSSSLAVVVTTQYF

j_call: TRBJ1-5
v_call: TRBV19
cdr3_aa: CASSIAADSRHQPQHF

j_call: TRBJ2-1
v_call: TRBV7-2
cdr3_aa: CASSLGQGSNYEQFF

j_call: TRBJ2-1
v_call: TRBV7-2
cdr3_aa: CASSPTSGGDNEQFF

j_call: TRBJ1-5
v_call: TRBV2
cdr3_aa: CASSGGGNQPQHF